The 12 T cell receptor beta chains listed next were all sequenced from one sample in a study of CD8+ T cells in alopecia areata. Sequencing relied on a cDNA template that was reverse transcribed from extracted RNA. Sequencing was performed with immunoSEQ multiplex PCR; in TCRdb, only in-frame clones are kept and a portion is missing. Of about 200,000 clones listed, 30% to 40% are singletons. Treatment specified: oral pan-JAK inhibitor, 5-10 mg twice daily. The sequenced sample was CD4+ T cells sorted from blood, obtained between weeks 30 and 35, from a patient treated with tofacitinib. These receptors originate from a human donor with alopecia areata.

The rearrangement links TRBV5-1 to TRBJ1-1; D not certain. Deletions cut 2 bases from V and 1 base from J, with 12 bases between. CDR1 and CDR2 from the germline V gene are SGHRS and YFSETQ. This CDR3 comprises 15 residues. The chain's CDR3 is CASSLHPRRNTEAFF. DNA of the CDR3: TGCGCCAGCAGCTTACACCCCAGGAGGAACACTGAAGCTTTCTTT.

J is TRBJ2-4 and V is TRBV6-1, with a weak D call TRBD2 (7 bases). V dropped 2 bases and J dropped 7 bases, with 12 bases sitting between them. Germline CDR1 reads MNHNS; CDR2 reads SASEGT. The CDR3 runs 14 residues. This CDR3 reads CASSEPGGANIQYF. The DNA of the CDR3 is TGTGCCAGCAGTGAACCGGGGGGCGCGAACATTCAGTACTTC.

The chain employs TRBV5-4 and TRBJ2-3; possibly TRBD1 for D (5 bases). The V gene's germline CDR1 is SGHNT and CDR2 YYREEE (reference sequence). This CDR3 region has 13 residues. Trimming took 5 bases from V and 8 from J, leaving 15 bases between them. The CDR3 loop reads CASRRQGSATQYF. In DNA, the CDR3 is TGTGCCAGCAGGAGGCAGGGTTCTGCTACGCAGTATTTT.

The chain employs TRBV19 and TRBJ2-6; 9 bases are shared with TRBD1. Germline lookup yields CDR1 LNHDA and CDR2 SQIVND (reference sequence). The CDR3 is made up of 17 amino acids. With V trimmed by 3 bases and J by 2 bases, 5 bases remained unmatched. CDR3 sequence reads: CASSMGQGLPGANVLTF. The CDR3 region has the DNA TGTGCCAGTAGTATGGGACAGGGCCTTCCTGGGGCCAACGTCCTGACTTTC.

This chain links TRBV30 with TRBJ1-5, with TRBD1 as a possible D gene (5 bases). The germline gives CDR1 GTSNPN, CDR2 SVGIG (reference sequence). The CDR3 extends over 13 amino acids. The V end lost 3 bases, the J end lost 6 bases, and 12 bases lay between the germline ends. CDR3: CAWRAGSSQPQHF. For the CDR3, the DNA is TGTGCCTGGAGGGCAGGGAGCTCTCAGCCCCAGCATTTT.

The chain is built from TRBV30 and TRBJ1-6, with D unclear. Germline assignment: CDR1 GTSNPN and CDR2 SVGIG (reference sequence). V shed 6 bases and J shed 6 bases, with 27 bases lying between them. CDR3 length equals 18 residues. CDR3 loop: CACSPRVTSQNSNSPLHF. The CDR3 DNA is TGTGCCTGTTCTCCACGGGTGACAAGCCAAAATAGTAATTCACCCCTCCACTTT.

The J gene is TRBJ2-5, the V gene TRBV6-5, with TRBD1 as a possible D gene (5 bases). The CDR3 has 11 amino acids. The germline CDR1 and CDR2 sequences are MNHEY and SVGAGI. Trimming removed 10 bases at V and 5 bases at J, with 11 bases between. For the CDR3, the DNA is TGTGCCACCAGGGTCCGGGAGACCCAGTACTTC. Translation: CATRVRETQYF.

V usage is TRBV6-6 and J usage is TRBJ2-7; maybe TRBD1 (6 bases). CDR1 MNHNY and CDR2 SVGAGI come from the germline V gene (reference sequence). V lost 6 bases to trimming and J lost 8 bases, with 11 bases between them. The CDR3 covers 11 residues. The CDR3 nucleotides are TGTGCCAGCAGCGACAGGAGTAAGCAGTACTTC. Amino acid sequence: CASSDRSKQYF.

V and J are TRBV15 and TRBJ1-6, with 10 bases lining up with TRBD1. Looked up from germline, CDR1 is LNHNV and CDR2 is YYDKDF (reference sequence). The CDR3 has 15 amino acids. Germline trimming cut 3 bases from V and 7 bases from J; bases unmatched to any gene: 3. CDR3 protein: CATSRTGGANSPLHF. The CDR3 nucleotides are TGTGCCACCAGCAGGACAGGGGGCGCGAATTCACCCCTCCACTTT.

This clone was seen more than once but under ten times. The chain recombines TRBV7-9 with TRBJ1-4; 7 bases match TRBD1. CDR1 and CDR2 from the germline V gene are SEHNR and FQNEAQ (reference sequence). After removal of 7 bases from V and 8 bases from J, the junction contained 10 bases not matched to a gene. The CDR3 has 14 amino acids. CDR3 residues: CASNRQGTGEKLFF. DNA of the CDR3: TGTGCCAGCAACAGACAGGGAACAGGCGAAAAACTGTTTTTT.

The chain combines TRBV28 with TRBJ2-7; D ambiguous. Deletions cut 8 bases from V and 0 bases from J, with 14 bases between. The CDR3 is 14 amino acids. CDR1 and CDR2 from the germline V gene are MDHEN and SYDVKM. CDR3 sequence (DNA): TGTGCCAGCGCCGGTCGAGGTAGCTCCTACGAGCAGTACTTC. This gives the protein CASAGRGSSYEQYF.

This clone was recorded many times. The chain has TRBV11-2 and TRBJ2-6; D is unclear. CDR3 length equals 13 residues. Germline V lookup: CDR1 SGHAT, CDR2 FQNNGV. Between the trimmed V and J ends, which lost 7 bases and 8 bases, there was a span of 12 bases. Here the CDR3 reads CASKGGPPNVLTF. CDR3 nucleotide sequence: TGTGCCAGCAAAGGCGGTCCCCCCAACGTCCTGACTTTC.